The 11 T cell receptor beta chains given below trace back to one sample, sequenced in a study of response to subunit inactivated influenza vaccine. In TCRdb, the RT-PCR reads were re-called with MiXCR into one record per CDR3 protein. The sample holds approximately 730,000 distinct CDR3 sequences, approximately 15% seen once. This sample comprised PBMCs from blood, obtained around two weeks before vaccination. The receptors were sampled from a man in his forties or fifties who received an inactivated influenza vaccine.

This clonotype was recorded at least ten times. The chain couples TRBV28 to TRBJ2-1, with D unclear. Germline loops: CDR1 MDHEN, CDR2 SYDVKM. The CDR3 spans 13 residues. The V end lost 8 bases, the J end lost 0 bases, and 8 bases lay between the germline ends. CDR3 nucleotide sequence: TGTGCCAGCGGGCGGAGCTCCTACAATGAGCAGTTCTTC. Its protein product is CASGRSSYNEQFF. Complete variable domain (other parts from reference TRBV28 and TRBJ2-1): DVKVTQSSRYLVKRTGEKVFLECVQDMDHENMFWYRQDPGLGLRLIYFSYDVKMKEKGDIPEGYSVSREKKERFSLILESASTNQTSMYLCASGRSSYNEQFFGPGTRLTVL.

This clonotype was found many times. The chain links TRBV3-1 to TRBJ2-7, with D uncertain. Germline CDR1 is LGHDT and CDR2 is YNNKEL (reference sequence). V dropped 1 base and J dropped 1 base, with 5 bases sitting between them. The CDR3 is made up of 13 amino acids. CDR3 loop: CASSQGRSYEQYF. Written as DNA, the CDR3 is TGTGCCAGCAGCCAAGGCAGGTCCTACGAGCAGTACTTC.

The chain carries TRBV4-3 and TRBJ1-1, with D uncertain. Germline V gene sequence: CDR1 LGHNA, CDR2 YSLEER. This CDR3 region has 16 residues. The ends were cut back, 10 bases at V and 6 bases at J, with 27 bases in the middle. CDR3 protein: CATPLEGHPKESEAFF. The CDR3 region has the DNA TGCGCCACCCCATTAGAGGGCCACCCCAAAGAGTCTGAAGCTTTCTTT.

This clonotype was picked up a small number of times. The rearrangement uses TRBV12-3 or TRBV12-4 and TRBJ2-5, with TRBD1 matching over 8 bases. The CDR3 loop spans 16 amino acids. The V segment lost 1 base and the J segment 5 bases; nucleotides outside the gene matches: 9. Here the CDR3 DNA reads TGTGCCAGCAGTTTAGTGGTTGGACAGGGCCAGGAGACCCAGTACTTC. This translates into CASSLVVGQGQETQYF.

This chain joins TRBV7-9 and TRBJ2-3, with 9 bases fitting TRBD2. V was clipped by 0 bases and J by 2 bases; unmatched bases: 6. Germline values: CDR1 SEHNR, CDR2 FQNEAQ (reference sequence). CDR3 length: 17 amino acids. CDR3 in amino acids: CASSLAQLAGITDTQYF. As DNA, the CDR3 is TGTGCCAGCAGCTTAGCGCAGCTAGCGGGAATCACAGATACGCAGTATTTT.

This clonotype was recorded a few times. The CDR3: CASSLGVTSGGYEQYF. In DNA form, the CDR3 reads TGTGCCAGCAGTTTAGGGGTGACTAGCGGGGGCTACGAGCAGTACTTC. The V and J genes are TRBV27 and TRBJ2-7; 12 nucleotides line up with TRBD2. Unmatched junction bases numbered 5, after V lost 2 bases and J lost 3 bases. Per the germline V gene, CDR1 is MNHEY and CDR2 is SMNVEV (reference sequence). CDR3 size: 16 residues.

V and J are TRBV5-1 and TRBJ1-2; D remains unclear. The CDR3 totals 15 residues. The germline V gene encodes CDR1 SGHRS and CDR2 YFSETQ. The V gene lost 1 base and the J gene lost 4 bases, with 14 bases spanning the gap. As DNA, the CDR3 is TGCGCCAGCAGCTTGATGACGGGCTCGGTCTATGGCTACACCTTC. It encodes CASSLMTGSVYGYTF.

This clonotype was recorded many times. The junction and the germline gene differ at one end; a read error may be behind it. The J gene is TRBJ2-5, the V gene TRBV7-9; D uncertain. The germline V gene encodes CDR1 SEHNR and CDR2 FQNEAQ (reference sequence). The CDR3 is 13 residues long. The CDR3 DNA sequence: TGTGCCAGCAGTTTAGGGATACAAGAGACCCAGTACTTC. This sequence encodes CASSLGIQETQYF. Full variable domain (missing parts from reference TRBV7-9 and TRBJ2-5): DTGVSQNPRHKITKRGQNVTFRCDPISEHNRLYWYRQTLGQGPEFLTYFQNEAQLEKSRLLSDRFSAERPKGSFSTLEIQRTEQGDSAMYLCASSLGIQETQYFGPGTRLLVL.

This clonotype was observed a handful of times. The rearrangement joins TRBV30 to TRBJ1-5, with no clear D. Germline assignment: CDR1 GTSNPN and CDR2 SVGIG (reference sequence). Trimming took 0 bases from V and 0 from J, leaving 9 bases between them. The CDR3 contains 15 residues. In DNA, the CDR3 is TGTGCCTGGAGTGTATCGGGCATTAGCAATCAGCCCCAGCATTTT. It yields the protein CAWSVSGISNQPQHF.

Only a few counts were recorded for this clonotype. The V gene is TRBV7-2, the J gene TRBJ1-2; a weak D match, TRBD1 (6 bases). Germline assignment: CDR1 SGHTA and CDR2 FQGNSA. This CDR3 contains 13 residues. V was trimmed by 5 bases and J by 9 bases, leaving 16 bases between them. Here the CDR3 reads CASSVNRVGRYTF. In nucleotides, the CDR3 is TGTGCCAGCAGCGTTAACAGGGTCGGGCGCTACACCTTC.

This chain connects TRBV6-2 or TRBV6-3 to TRBJ2-7; no firm D call. There are 11 residues in the CDR3. V lost 2 bases and J 10 bases, leaving 9 bases between the germline ends. In germline, CDR1 is MNHEY, CDR2 SVGEGT. DNA of the CDR3: TGTGCCAGCAGTTACCATCAAGGCCAGTACTTC. This codes for CASSYHQGQYF.